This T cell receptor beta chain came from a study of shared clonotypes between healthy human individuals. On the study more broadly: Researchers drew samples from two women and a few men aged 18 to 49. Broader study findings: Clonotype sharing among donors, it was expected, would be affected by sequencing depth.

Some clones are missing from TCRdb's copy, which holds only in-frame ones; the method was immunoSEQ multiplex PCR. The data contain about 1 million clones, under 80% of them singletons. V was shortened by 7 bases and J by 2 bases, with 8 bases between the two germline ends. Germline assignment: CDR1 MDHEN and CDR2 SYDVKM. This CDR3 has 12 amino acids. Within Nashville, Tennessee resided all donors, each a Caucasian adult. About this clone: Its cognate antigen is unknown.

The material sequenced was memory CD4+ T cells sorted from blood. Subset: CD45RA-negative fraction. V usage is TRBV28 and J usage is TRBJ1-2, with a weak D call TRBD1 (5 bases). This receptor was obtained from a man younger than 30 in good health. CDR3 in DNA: TGTGCCAGCACCCCAGGGAACTATGGCTACACCTTC. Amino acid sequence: CASTPGNYGYTF.